The clone carrying this T cell receptor beta chain showed up just once. These data originate in a study of blood T cell repertoires in COVID-19. Germline V gene data show CDR1 as SGDLS and CDR2 as YYNGEE. The CDR3 is made up of 13 amino acids. V dropped 0 bases and J dropped 6 bases, with 9 bases sitting between them. As handled by the study authors: Quantification of nucleated cells was approximated via reference gene primer amplification. Assay used: immunoSEQ multiplex PCR; TCRdb lists only in-frame clones, some missing. V and J calls and clone size come straight from that table; D and trimming were deduced from the DNA. The table shows fewer than 150,000 clones, with about 85% occurring only once.

The sequencing input was peripheral blood. The rearrangement links TRBV9 to TRBJ1-1; D is uncertain. This receptor was obtained from a human donor in a cohort sampled during active COVID-19. The CDR3 DNA reads TGTGCCAGCAGCGTAGGGGAGGTCGCTGAAGCTTTCTTT. Translation: CASSVGEVAEAFF. Complete variable domain (other parts from reference TRBV9 and TRBJ1-1): DSGVTQTPKHLITATGQRVTLRCSPRSGDLSVYWYQQSLDQGLQFLIQYYNGEERAKGNILERFSAQQFPDLHSELNLSSLELGDSALYFCASSVGEVAEAFFGQGTRLTVV.